These 10 T cell receptor beta chains were all obtained from the same sample, sequenced in a study of OX40 agonist ivuxolimab in advanced cancers. The method was immunoSEQ multiplex PCR; TCRdb's version includes in-frame clones alone and lacks a portion of them. Altogether more than 75,000 clones are present, 70% to 90% being singletons, with the ten largest covering around 5.5%. The sequenced sample was CD4+ or CD8+ T cells sorted from blood, obtained in a trial of the OX40 agonist ivuxolimab. The receptors come from an adult with an advanced solid tumor such as melanoma, head and neck, liver or kidney cancer.

CDR3 DNA: TGTGCCAGCAGACTCGGGGCAGCCTCTAACTATGGCTACACCTTC. Its translation is CASRLGAASNYGYTF. The J gene is TRBJ1-2, the V gene TRBV7-8; a possible D gene is TRBD1 (5 bases). From germline, CDR1 is SGHVS and CDR2 FQNEAQ. This CDR3 is 15 amino acids long. The V and J ends lost 6 bases and 0 bases respectively, with 14 bases between them.

The V and J genes are TRBV29-1 and TRBJ1-1, with a possible D match to TRBD1 (6 bases). Germline CDR1 and CDR2: SQVTM and ANQGSEA. This CDR3 region has 13 residues. Trimming removed 4 bases from V and 5 bases from J, with 14 bases in between. This CDR3 is CSVAHRESTEAFF. The CDR3 nucleotides are TGCAGCGTTGCCCACAGGGAAAGTACTGAAGCTTTCTTT.

The genes are TRBV11-2 and TRBJ1-2; weak D call: TRBD1 (6 bases). V was clipped by 3 bases and J by 4 bases, with 12 bases between them. Germline lookup yields CDR1 SGHAT and CDR2 FQNNGV. The CDR3 contains 14 residues. In DNA, the CDR3 is TGTGCCAGCAGCTTCAAAGGGGGGGTCTATGGCTACACCTTC. Encoded protein: CASSFKGGVYGYTF.

The CDR3 DNA follows: TGTGCCAGCACAGGGGTGAACACTGAAGCTTTCTTT. It translates to CASTGVNTEAFF. The chain has TRBV18 and TRBJ1-1; 7 bases map to TRBD1. After removal of 8 bases from V and 0 bases from J, the junction contained 0 bases not matched to a gene. The length of the CDR3 is 12 residues. Germline V gene sequence: CDR1 KGHSH, CDR2 LQKENI.

This clone was recorded once. This sequence joins TRBV18 and TRBJ2-7; D gene uncertain. CDR3 length: 14 amino acids. The ends were cut back, 6 bases at V and 6 bases at J, with 18 bases in the middle. In germline, CDR1 is KGHSH, CDR2 LQKENI. Here the CDR3 reads CASSLVGSLSEQYF. CDR3 nucleotide sequence: TGTGCCAGCTCCCTAGTGGGCAGTTTATCCGAGCAGTACTTC.

This sequence joins TRBV4-1 and TRBJ1-3; unclear D gene. Trimming left V 1 base short and J 0 bases short, with 13 bases between. CDR1 is MGHRA and CDR2 is YSYEKL in the germline V gene. This CDR3 spans 17 amino acids. The CDR3 sequence: CASSQGIEQSSGNTIYF. The CDR3 bases are TGCGCCAGCAGCCAAGGGATCGAACAGAGCTCTGGAAACACCATATATTTT.

This clone was seen a single time. The chain is built from TRBV9 and TRBJ2-3; unclear D gene. Per the germline V gene, CDR1 is SGDLS and CDR2 is YYNGEE. V was clipped by 4 bases and J by 2 bases, with 14 bases between them. The length of the CDR3 is 15 residues. As DNA, the CDR3 is TGTGCCAGCAGCCCGACTCCGTCCCCCACAGATACGCAGTATTTT. Encoded protein: CASSPTPSPTDTQYF.

This sequence joins TRBV11-2 and TRBJ2-2, with D hard to call. Trimming pared 4 bases from V and 5 bases from J, leaving 8 bases between. Looked up from germline, CDR1 is SGHAT and CDR2 is FQNNGV. The CDR3 consists of 13 residues. The CDR3 protein is CASSSPNTGELFF. CDR3 in DNA: TGTGCCAGCAGCTCCCCTAATACCGGGGAGCTGTTTTTT.

The CDR3 loop is CASSSTAMNTEAFF. For the CDR3, the DNA is TGTGCCAGTAGTTCGACAGCTATGAACACTGAAGCTTTCTTT. The V and J genes are TRBV19 and TRBJ1-1; perhaps TRBD1 as D (5 bases). This CDR3 is built from 14 residues. Trimming left V 5 bases short and J 0 bases short, with 10 bases between. From germline, CDR1 is LNHDA and CDR2 SQIVND (reference sequence). Full variable domain (missing parts from reference TRBV19 and TRBJ1-1): DGGITQSPKYLFRKEGQNVTLSCEQNLNHDAMYWYRQDPGQGLRLIYYSQIVNDFQKGDIAEGYSVSREKKESFPLTVTSAQKNPTAFYLCASSSTAMNTEAFFGQGTRLTVV.

V usage is TRBV10-2 and J usage is TRBJ2-7; TRBD2 agrees at 9 bases. The trim removed 4 bases at V and 3 bases at J, leaving 1 base unmatched. Germline values: CDR1 WSHSY, CDR2 SAAADI. The CDR3 covers 13 residues. The chain's CDR3 is CASSVAGDYEQYF. For the CDR3, the DNA is TGCGCCAGCAGTGTAGCGGGAGACTACGAGCAGTACTTC.